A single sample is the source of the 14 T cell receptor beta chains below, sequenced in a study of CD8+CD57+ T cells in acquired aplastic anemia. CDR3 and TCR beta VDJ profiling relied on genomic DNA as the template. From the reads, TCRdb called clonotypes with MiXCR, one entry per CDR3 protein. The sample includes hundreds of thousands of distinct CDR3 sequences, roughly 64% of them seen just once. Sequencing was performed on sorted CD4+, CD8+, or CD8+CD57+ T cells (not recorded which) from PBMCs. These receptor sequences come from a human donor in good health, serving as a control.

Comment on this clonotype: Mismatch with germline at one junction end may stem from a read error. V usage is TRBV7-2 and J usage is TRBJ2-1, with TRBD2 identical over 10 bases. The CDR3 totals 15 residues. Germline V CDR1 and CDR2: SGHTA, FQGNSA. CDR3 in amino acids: CASSHATSGAHEQFF. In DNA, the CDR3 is TGCGCCAGCAGCCATGCCACTAGCGGGGCCCATGAGCAGTTCTTC.

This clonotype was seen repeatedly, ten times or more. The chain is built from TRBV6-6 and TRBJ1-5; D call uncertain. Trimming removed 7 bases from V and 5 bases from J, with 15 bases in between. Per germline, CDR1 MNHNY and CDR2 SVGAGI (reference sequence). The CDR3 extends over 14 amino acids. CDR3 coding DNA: TGTGCCAGCATTTTATCCAAGAGTGATCAGCCCCAGCATTTT. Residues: CASILSKSDQPQHF.

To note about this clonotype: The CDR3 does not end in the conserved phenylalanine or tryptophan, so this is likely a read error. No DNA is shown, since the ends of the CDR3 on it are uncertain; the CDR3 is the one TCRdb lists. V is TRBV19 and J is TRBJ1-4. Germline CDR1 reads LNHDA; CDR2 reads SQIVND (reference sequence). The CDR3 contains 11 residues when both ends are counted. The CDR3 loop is CASSISRGPGI.

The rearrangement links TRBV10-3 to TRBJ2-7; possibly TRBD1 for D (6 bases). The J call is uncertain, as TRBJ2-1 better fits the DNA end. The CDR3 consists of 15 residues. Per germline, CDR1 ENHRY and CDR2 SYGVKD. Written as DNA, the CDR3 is TGTGCCATCAGCGCAACGCAGGGGAGCGAGTATGAGCAGTTCTTC. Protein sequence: CAISATQGSEYEQFF.

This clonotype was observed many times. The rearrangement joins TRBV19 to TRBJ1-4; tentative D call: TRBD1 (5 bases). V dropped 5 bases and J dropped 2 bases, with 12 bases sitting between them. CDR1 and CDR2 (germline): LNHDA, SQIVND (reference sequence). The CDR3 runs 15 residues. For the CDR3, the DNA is TGTGCCAGTAGTCCCAGGGAGGGTACTAATGAAAAACTGTTTTTT. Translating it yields CASSPREGTNEKLFF. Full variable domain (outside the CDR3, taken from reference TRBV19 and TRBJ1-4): DGGITQSPKYLFRKEGQNVTLSCEQNLNHDAMYWYRQDPGQGLRLIYYSQIVNDFQKGDIAEGYSVSREKKESFPLTVTSAQKNPTAFYLCASSPREGTNEKLFFGSGTQLSVL.

Written as DNA, the CDR3 is TGTGCCAGCAGCCCCACAAGGGGGAACTCTGGAAACACCATATATTTT. Residues: CASSPTRGNSGNTIYF. J is TRBJ1-3 and V is TRBV5-4, with D maybe TRBD1 (6 bases). Germline-derived CDR1 and CDR2 are SGHNT and YYREEE (reference sequence). Trimming removed 4 bases at V and 0 bases at J, with 14 bases between. The CDR3 has 16 residues.

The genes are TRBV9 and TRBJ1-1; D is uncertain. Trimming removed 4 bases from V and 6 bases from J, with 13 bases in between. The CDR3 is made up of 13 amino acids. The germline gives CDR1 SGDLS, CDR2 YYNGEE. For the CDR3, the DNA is TGTGCCAGCAGCTTAGAAAGTCGCGCTGAAGCTTTCTTT. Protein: CASSLESRAEAFF.

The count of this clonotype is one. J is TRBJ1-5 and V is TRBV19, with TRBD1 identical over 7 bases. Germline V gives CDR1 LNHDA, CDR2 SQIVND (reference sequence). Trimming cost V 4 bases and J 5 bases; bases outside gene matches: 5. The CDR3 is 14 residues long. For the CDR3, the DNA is TGTGCCAGTAGTACAGGGGGAGGGGATCAGCCCCAGCATTTT. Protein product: CASSTGGGDQPQHF. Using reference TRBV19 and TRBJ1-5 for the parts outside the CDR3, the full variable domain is DGGITQSPKYLFRKEGQNVTLSCEQNLNHDAMYWYRQDPGQGLRLIYYSQIVNDFQKGDIAEGYSVSREKKESFPLTVTSAQKNPTAFYLCASSTGGGDQPQHFGDGTRLSIL.

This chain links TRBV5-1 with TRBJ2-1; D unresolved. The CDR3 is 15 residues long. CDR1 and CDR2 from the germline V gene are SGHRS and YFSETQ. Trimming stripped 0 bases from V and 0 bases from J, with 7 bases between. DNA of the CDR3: TGCGCCAGCAGCTTGGTCGGGCCCTCCTACAATGAGCAGTTCTTC. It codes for CASSLVGPSYNEQFF.

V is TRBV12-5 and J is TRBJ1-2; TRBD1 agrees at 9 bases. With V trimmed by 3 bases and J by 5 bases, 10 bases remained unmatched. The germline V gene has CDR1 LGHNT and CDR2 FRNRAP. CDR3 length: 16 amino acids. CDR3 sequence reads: CASGLAGQGRYYGYTF. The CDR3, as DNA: TGTGCTAGTGGTTTAGCAGGACAGGGGCGATATTATGGCTACACCTTC.

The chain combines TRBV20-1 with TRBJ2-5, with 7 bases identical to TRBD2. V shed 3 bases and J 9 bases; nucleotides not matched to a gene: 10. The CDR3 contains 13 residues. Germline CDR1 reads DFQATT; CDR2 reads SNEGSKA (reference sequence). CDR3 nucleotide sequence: TGCAGTGCTAGCGAGGACGGGGGAGGGCCCCAGTACTTC. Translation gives CSASEDGGGPQYF.

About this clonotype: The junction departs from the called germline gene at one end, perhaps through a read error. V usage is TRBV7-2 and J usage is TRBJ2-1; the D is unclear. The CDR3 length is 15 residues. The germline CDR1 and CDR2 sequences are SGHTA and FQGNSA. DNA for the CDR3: TGTGCCACCAGCTTAGCTTTGGCCTGGATGAATAAGCAGTTCTTC. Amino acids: CATSLALAWMNKQFF.

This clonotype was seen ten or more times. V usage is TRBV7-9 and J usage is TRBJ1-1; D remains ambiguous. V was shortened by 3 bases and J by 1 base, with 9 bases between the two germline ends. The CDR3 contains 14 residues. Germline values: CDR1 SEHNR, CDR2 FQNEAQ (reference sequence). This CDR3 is CASSFDGGNTEAFF. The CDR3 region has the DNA TGTGCCAGCAGCTTTGATGGCGGGAACACTGAAGCTTTCTTT.

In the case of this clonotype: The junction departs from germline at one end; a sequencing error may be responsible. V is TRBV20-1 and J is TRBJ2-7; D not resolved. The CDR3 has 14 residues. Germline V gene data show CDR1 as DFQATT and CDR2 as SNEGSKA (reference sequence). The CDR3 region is CSARGLGNRYEQCF. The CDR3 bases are TGCAGTGCTAGAGGGCTAGGGAATCGCTACGAGCAGTGCTTC.